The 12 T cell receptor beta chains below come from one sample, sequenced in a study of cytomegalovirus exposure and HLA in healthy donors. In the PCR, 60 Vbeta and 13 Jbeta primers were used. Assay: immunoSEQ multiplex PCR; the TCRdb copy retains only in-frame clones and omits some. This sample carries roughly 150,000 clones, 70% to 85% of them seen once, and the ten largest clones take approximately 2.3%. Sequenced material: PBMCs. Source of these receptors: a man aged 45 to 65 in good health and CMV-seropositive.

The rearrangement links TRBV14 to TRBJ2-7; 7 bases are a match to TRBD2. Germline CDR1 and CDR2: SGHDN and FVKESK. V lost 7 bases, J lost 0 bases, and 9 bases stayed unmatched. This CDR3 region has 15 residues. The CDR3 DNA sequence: TGTGCCAGCACCCATAGCGGGCTTCCCTCCTACGAGCAGTACTTC. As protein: CASTHSGLPSYEQYF. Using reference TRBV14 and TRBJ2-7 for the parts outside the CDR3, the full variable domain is EAGVTQFPSHSVIEKGQTVTLRCDPISGHDNLYWYRRVMGKEIKFLLHFVKESKQDESGMPNNRFLAERTGGTYSTLKVQPAELEDSGVYFCASTHSGLPSYEQYFGPGTRLTVT.

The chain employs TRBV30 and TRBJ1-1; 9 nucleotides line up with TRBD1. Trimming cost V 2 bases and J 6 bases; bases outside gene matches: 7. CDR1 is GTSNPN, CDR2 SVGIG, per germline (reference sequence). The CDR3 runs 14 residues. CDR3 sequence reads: CAWSKTGGKAEAFF. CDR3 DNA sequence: TGTGCCTGGAGTAAAACAGGGGGCAAGGCTGAAGCTTTCTTT.

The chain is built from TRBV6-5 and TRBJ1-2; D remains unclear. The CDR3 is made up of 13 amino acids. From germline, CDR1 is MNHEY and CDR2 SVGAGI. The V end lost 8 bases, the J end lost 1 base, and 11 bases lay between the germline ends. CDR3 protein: CASRGDVNYGYTF. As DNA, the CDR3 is TGTGCCAGCCGGGGAGACGTTAACTATGGCTACACCTTC.

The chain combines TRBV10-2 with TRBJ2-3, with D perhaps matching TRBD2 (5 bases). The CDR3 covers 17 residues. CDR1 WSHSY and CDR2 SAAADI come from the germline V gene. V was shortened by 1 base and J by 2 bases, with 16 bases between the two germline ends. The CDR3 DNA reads TGCGCCAGCAGTGAGTTGGGGAGCGGCCTACTCACAGATACGCAGTATTTT. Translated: CASSELGSGLLTDTQYF.

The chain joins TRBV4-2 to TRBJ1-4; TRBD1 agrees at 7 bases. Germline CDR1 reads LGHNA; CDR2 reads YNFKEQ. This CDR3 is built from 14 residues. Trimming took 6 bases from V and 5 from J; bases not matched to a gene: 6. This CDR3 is CASSGNRGNEKLFF. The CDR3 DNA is TGTGCCAGCAGTGGTAACAGGGGCAATGAAAAACTGTTTTTT.

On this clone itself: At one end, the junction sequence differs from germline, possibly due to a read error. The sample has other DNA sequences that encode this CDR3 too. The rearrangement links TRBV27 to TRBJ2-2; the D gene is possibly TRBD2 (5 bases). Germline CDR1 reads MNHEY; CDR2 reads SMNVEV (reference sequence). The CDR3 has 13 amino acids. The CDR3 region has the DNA TGTGCCAGCAGTTTTTGGAGCACCGGGGAGCTGTTTTTC. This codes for CASSFWSTGELFF.

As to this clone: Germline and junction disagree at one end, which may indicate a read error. The DNA for the CDR3 is TGTGCCAGCAGCCTCAGGCTAGGCGGGGACTATGGCTGCACCTTC. Its protein is CASSLRLGGDYGCTF. V and J are TRBV6-6 and TRBJ1-2, with a possible D match to TRBD1 (5 bases). CDR3 length: 15 residues. CDR1 and CDR2 (germline): MNHNY, SVGAGI (reference sequence).

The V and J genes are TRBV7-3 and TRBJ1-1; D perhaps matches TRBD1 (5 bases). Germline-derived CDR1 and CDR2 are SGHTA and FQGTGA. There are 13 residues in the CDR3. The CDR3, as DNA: TGTGCTTTTTGGGGGGGGAGGAGGGCTAAAGCTTTCTTT. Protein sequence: CAFWGGRRAKAFF.

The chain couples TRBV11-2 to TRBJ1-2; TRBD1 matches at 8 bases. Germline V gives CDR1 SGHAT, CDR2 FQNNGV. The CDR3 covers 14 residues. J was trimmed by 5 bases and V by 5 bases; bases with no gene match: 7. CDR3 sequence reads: CASSTTGGRYGYTF. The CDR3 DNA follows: TGTGCCAGCAGCACTACAGGGGGTCGTTATGGCTACACCTTC.

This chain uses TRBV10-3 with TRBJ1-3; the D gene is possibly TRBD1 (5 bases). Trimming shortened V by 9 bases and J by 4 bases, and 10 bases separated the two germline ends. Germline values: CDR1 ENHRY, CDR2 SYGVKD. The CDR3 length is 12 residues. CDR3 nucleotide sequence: TGTGCCATTACCGGGGGGGGAAACACCATATATTTT. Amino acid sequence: CAITGGGNTIYF.

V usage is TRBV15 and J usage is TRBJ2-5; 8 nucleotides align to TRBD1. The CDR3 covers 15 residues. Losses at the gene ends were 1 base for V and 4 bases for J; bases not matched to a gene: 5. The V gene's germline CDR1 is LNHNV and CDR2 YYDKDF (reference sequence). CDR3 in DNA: TGTGCCACCAGCAGAGGACAGGGGCTTCGAGAGACCCAGTACTTC. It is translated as CATSRGQGLRETQYF.

As DNA, the CDR3 is TGTGCCAGCAGTGAAGCCCCCAGGGGCTATGGCTACACCTTC. Translating gives CASSEAPRGYGYTF. The chain joins TRBV6-1 to TRBJ1-2; TRBD1 is a possible D gene (6 bases). The CDR3 runs to 14 residues. The V gene lost 0 bases and the J gene lost 4 bases, with 9 bases spanning the gap. Germline CDR1 is MNHNS and CDR2 is SASEGT.